Listed below are T cell receptor beta chains from one sample, sequenced in a study of cytomegalovirus exposure and HLA in healthy donors. Clones were read by immunoSEQ multiplex PCR, and TCRdb kept only the in-frame ones, dropping some. The sample has approximately 140,000 clones, over 60% seen once. The sample consisted of PBMCs. The receptors shown here come from a man between 40 and 49 years old in good health and CMV-seropositive. Each CDR3 is given with its conserved first and last residue. The order of the fields is V gene, J gene, CDR3 length, D gene, clone size, CDR3 DNA, CDR3 protein. A D gene is named only where the DNA matches it firmly. Some rows have no size entry. The others give once, few or many, or a class for an expanded clone.

TRBV4-2	TRBJ1-1	17	NA	NA	TGTGCCAGCAGCCAGAGTTCGGAGATCAGGGTAGGGACTGAAGCTTTCTTT	CASSQSSEIRVGTEAFF
TRBV15	TRBJ1-2	15	NA	NA	TGTGCCACCAGCAGAGATATGTGGGGGGACGGTGGCTACACCTTC	CATSRDMWGDGGYTF
TRBV27	TRBJ2-7	13	NA	NA	TGTGCCACCCCAATGAGGGCCAGGAGCGAGCAGTACTTC	CATPMRARSEQYF
TRBV5-5	TRBJ2-7	14	NA	NA	TGTGCCAGCAGCTTAGTCACGACGCGGTACGAGCAGTACTTC	CASSLVTTRYEQYF
TRBV6-1	TRBJ2-3	14	NA	once	TGTGCCAGCGGTGGTGCGGGGACCACAGATACGCAGTATTTT	CASGGAGTTDTQYF
TRBV25-1	TRBJ1-5	14	TRBD1	NA	TGTGCCAGCGGAGCCCCAGGGGGCGATCAGCCCCAGCATTTT	CASGAPGGDQPQHF
TRBV30	TRBJ2-7	13	NA	NA	TGTGCCTGGAACGGCAGACTTCACTACGAGCAGTACTTC	CAWNGRLHYEQYF
TRBV15	TRBJ2-7	13	NA	NA	TGTGCCACCAGCAGAGACGGGACCTACGAGCAGTACTTC	CATSRDGTYEQYF
TRBV5-1	TRBJ2-1	14	TRBD2	NA	TGCGCCAGCAGCTTTCTAGGGGAGGGCAATGAGCAGTTCTTC	CASSFLGEGNEQFF
TRBV15	TRBJ2-1	14	NA	NA	TGTGCCACCAGCAGAGAATTCAGTTACAATGAGCAGTTCTTC	CATSREFSYNEQFF
TRBV11-3	TRBJ2-2	12	NA	NA	TGTGCCAGCAGCCCCCCGGCCGGGGAGCTGTTTTTT	CASSPPAGELFF
TRBV19	TRBJ1-2	12	NA	NA	TGTGCCAGTAGAGTTGGGGAGTATGGCTACACCTTC	CASRVGEYGYTF
TRBV7-2	TRBJ2-7	13	NA	NA	TGTGCCAGCAGCTTAGTAGTAGGGGTCGAGCAGTACTTC	CASSLVVGVEQYF
TRBV7-7	TRBJ2-1	15	TRBD2	NA	TGTGCCAGCAGCCAGACTAGCGCCCGGAACAATGAGCAGTTCTTC	CASSQTSARNNEQFF
TRBV6-5	TRBJ1-2	13	TRBD1	NA	TGTGCCAGCAAGTTGGGACAGCTCTATGGCTACACCTTC	CASKLGQLYGYTF
TRBV7-7	TRBJ2-7	13	NA	NA	TGTGCCAGCAGCCGGGACAACCTCGGCGAGCAGTACTTC	CASSRDNLGEQYF
TRBV30	TRBJ2-3	12	NA	NA	TGTGCCCGGGGGGACAACACAGATACGCAGTATTTT	CARGDNTDTQYF
TRBV21-1	TRBJ2-3	19	NA	NA	TGTGCCAGCAGCAAAGAGGCAGGGGGCGCATATTTTAGTACAGATACGCAGTATTTT	CASSKEAGGAYFSTDTQYF
TRBV28	TRBJ2-1	15	TRBD2	NA	TGTGCCAGCAGTCACAAGCGGGGCACCTGGAATGAGCAGTTCTTC	CASSHKRGTWNEQFF
TRBV7-2	TRBJ1-1	9	NA	NA	TGTGCCAGCAGCCAGGGGGCTTTCTTT	CASSQGAFF
TRBV4-1	TRBJ2-2	15	NA	NA	TGCGCCAGCAGCCTCGGGAGCCGGATCACCGGGGAGCTGTTTTTT	CASSLGSRITGELFF
TRBV4-2	TRBJ2-7	17	TRBD1	few	TGTGCCAGCAGCCAAGAATTCAGGACAGGTTTTGCCTACGAGCAGTACTTC	CASSQEFRTGFAYEQYF
TRBV12-5	TRBJ2-4	14	NA	NA	TGTGCTAGTGGTTCCGGGGGAGCCAAAAACAGTCAGTACTTC	CASGSGGAKNSQYF
TRBV30	TRBJ1-1	11	NA	NA	TGTGCCTGGAGTGTATCTGGGAGAGCTTTCTTT	CAWSVSGRAFF
TRBV28	TRBJ2-1	16	TRBD2	NA	TGTGCCAGCAGGGACGGACTAGCGCATTCCTACAATGAGCAGTTCTTC	CASRDGLAHSYNEQFF
TRBV10-1	TRBJ2-1	16	TRBD2	once	TGCGCCAGCAGTGATATTTGGCTAGCGGGAGGAGATGAGCAGTTCTTC	CASSDIWLAGGDEQFF
TRBV4-2	TRBJ2-5	13	NA	NA	TGTGCCAGCAGCCAACCGACTACGGAGACCCAGTACTTC	CASSQPTTETQYF
TRBV5-1	TRBJ1-4	14	NA	NA	TGCGCCAGCAGCTTGGACGGTCTAAATGAAAAACTGTTTTTT	CASSLDGLNEKLFF
TRBV12-5	TRBJ2-7	15	NA	NA	TGTGCTAGTGGTCCGGGGGACTGGAGGACCTACGAGCAGTACTTC	CASGPGDWRTYEQYF
TRBV28	TRBJ1-1	12	NA	NA	TGTGCCAGCAGTAGGCAGGTCACTGAAGCTTTCTTT	CASSRQVTEAFF
TRBV4-3	TRBJ2-1	15	NA	NA	TGCGCCAGCAGCCAATTCCGGCGGGATCACAATGAGCAGTTCTTC	CASSQFRRDHNEQFF
TRBV7-2	TRBJ2-5	14	TRBD1	NA	TGTGCCAGCAGCTCCAGGGGGAACCAAGAGACCCAGTACTTC	CASSSRGNQETQYF
TRBV7-2	TRBJ1-1	12	NA	few	TGTGCCAGCAGCTTAGGGAGCACTGAAGCTTTCTTT	CASSLGSTEAFF
TRBV4-2	TRBJ2-7	15	TRBD2	NA	TGTGCCAGCAGCCAAACTAGCGGGAGTGCCTACGAGCAGTACTTC	CASSQTSGSAYEQYF
TRBV19	TRBJ2-1	15	TRBD2	few	TGTGCCAGTAGTAGGGGACTAGCGGGAGGGCGTGAGCAGTTCTTC	CASSRGLAGGREQFF
TRBV2	TRBJ1-2	10	NA	NA	TGTGCCAGCAGCGGCTATGGCTACACCTTC	CASSGYGYTF
TRBV28	TRBJ2-1	15	TRBD2	few	TGTGCCAGCAGATCAAGCGGGAGCGGGAACAATGAGCAGTTCTTC	CASRSSGSGNNEQFF
TRBV6-5	TRBJ1-1	13	NA	NA	TGTGCCAGCAGTTACCCGGGGGACACTGAAGCTTTCTTT	CASSYPGDTEAFF
TRBV4-1	TRBJ2-2	18	TRBD2	few	TGCGCCAGCAGCCAGGGGGGACTAGCGGGAGTGGGGACCGGGGAGCTGTTTTTT	CASSQGGLAGVGTGELFF
TRBV6-6	TRBJ1-1	14	NA	NA	TGTGCCAGCAGTATGGCCGCGGTGAACACTGAAGCTTTCTTT	CASSMAAVNTEAFF
TRBV6-4	TRBJ2-2	14	NA	NA	TGTGCCAGCAGTGAACAGACGGGGACCGGGGAGCTGTTTTTT	CASSEQTGTGELFF
TRBV7-7	TRBJ2-2	14	NA	NA	TGTGCCAGCAGCTTAGCCCACAGCACCGGGGAGCTGTTTTTT	CASSLAHSTGELFF
TRBV6-1	TRBJ2-3	15	NA	NA	TGTGCCAGCAGTGAATACCTTGGAGGCACAGATACGCAGTATTTT	CASSEYLGGTDTQYF